A single sample gave rise to the 14 T cell receptor beta chains below, sequenced in a study of CD8 T cells in Susac syndrome. RNA amounts of roughly 0.45 to 1 ug underwent reverse transcription with random hexamers. TCRdb used MiXCR to reprocess the immunoSEQ multiplex PCR reads, holding one entry per CDR3 protein. The sample consists of 200,000 to 300,000 distinct CDR3 sequences, about 93% of them appearing once. The sequenced material came from CD4+ T cells from PBMCs. Source of these receptors: a human donor with multiple sclerosis.

This clonotype occurred once. The V and J genes are TRBV10-3 and TRBJ2-2; D not certain. This CDR3 comprises 13 residues. Germline V gene data show CDR1 as ENHRY and CDR2 as SYGVKD. Trimming left V 4 bases short and J 8 bases short, with 11 bases between. CDR3 in amino acids: CAISVFEGGELFF. CDR3 DNA sequence: TGTGCCATCAGTGTCTTCGAAGGAGGGGAGCTGTTTTTT.

The V and J genes are TRBV5-6 and TRBJ2-3; D gene unclear. This CDR3 contains 15 residues. Germline-derived CDR1 and CDR2 are SGHDT and YYEEEE. Trimming took off 0 bases at V and 2 bases at J, with 10 bases between the two ends. CDR3 in amino acids: CASSLGLKSTDTQYF. The CDR3, as DNA: TGTGCCAGCAGCTTGGGTCTAAAGTCCACAGATACGCAGTATTTT.

V gene TRBV20-1 combines with J gene TRBJ2-6; 7 positions match TRBD1. The CDR3 consists of 17 residues. V dropped 0 bases and J dropped 0; count of bases not matched to a gene: 5. Looked up from germline, CDR1 is DFQATT and CDR2 is SNEGSKA (reference sequence). The CDR3: CSARDWGQSSGANVLTF. The CDR3, as DNA: TGCAGTGCTAGAGATTGGGGACAGAGCTCTGGGGCCAACGTCCTGACTTTC.

The rearrangement uses TRBV2 and TRBJ2-2, with 7 bases identical to TRBD2. The CDR3 has 14 amino acids. V trimming: 7 bases; J trimming: 4 bases; junction bases outside the gene matches: 6. Germline V gives CDR1 SNHLY, CDR2 FYNNEI. The DNA of the CDR3 is TGTGCCAGCAAAGGACTAGTAGGCACCGGGGAGCTGTTTTTT. Translation: CASKGLVGTGELFF.

The V call is TRBV3-1, the J call TRBJ2-1; D not certain. V dropped 1 base and J dropped 15 bases, with 10 bases sitting between them. Germline-derived CDR1 and CDR2 are LGHDT and YNNKEL (reference sequence). CDR3 length equals 11 residues. The CDR3 coding sequence is TGTGCCAGCAGCCAAGGGTCCGATCCGTTCTTC. It specifies CASSQGSDPFF.

This rearrangement joins TRBV3-1 to TRBJ2-7; the match to TRBD1 covers 10 bases. The CDR3 runs 15 residues. Per the germline V gene, CDR1 is LGHDT and CDR2 is YNNKEL (reference sequence). Unmatched junction bases numbered 5, after V lost 3 bases and J lost 3 bases. The CDR3 bases are TGTGCCAGCAGCCACCCCGGACAGGGGGTCTACGAGCAGTACGTC. Its translation: CASSHPGQGVYEQYV.

This chain links TRBV27 with TRBJ1-6, with no clear D. Germline assignment: CDR1 MNHEY and CDR2 SMNVEV (reference sequence). The CDR3 extends over 15 amino acids. The V gene lost 6 bases and the J gene lost 9 bases, with 18 bases spanning the gap. In nucleotides, the CDR3 is TGTGCCAGCAGCCCCCTAGGGCAGACCGGTTCACCCCTCCACTTT. Residues: CASSPLGQTGSPLHF.

The table lists this clonotype with a count of one. The V call is TRBV3-1, the J call TRBJ2-5, with 8 positions matching TRBD1. There are 14 residues in the CDR3. Germline V lookup: CDR1 LGHDT, CDR2 YNNKEL (reference sequence). V was clipped by 4 bases and J by 3 bases; unmatched bases: 4. DNA of the CDR3: TGTGCCAGCAGCCGACAGGGGATGGAAGAGACCCAGTACTTC. Protein product: CASSRQGMEETQYF.

The chain uses TRBV9 and TRBJ1-3; TRBD1 matches 8 bases. Per germline, CDR1 SGDLS and CDR2 YYNGEE. The ends lost 1 base at V and 0 bases at J; junction bases unmatched: 12. This CDR3 is 19 amino acids long. The CDR3 reads CASSVSHPTGQGSGNTIYF. CDR3 nucleotide sequence: TGTGCCAGCAGCGTAAGCCACCCGACAGGACAGGGCTCTGGAAACACCATATATTTT.

The J gene is TRBJ1-4, the V gene TRBV12-3 or TRBV12-4; no definite D call. The CDR3 length is 14 residues. The V end was cut by 7 bases, the J end by 0 bases, with 9 bases between. The CDR3 region is CASTRDATNEKLFF. The CDR3 DNA reads TGTGCCAGCACAAGGGATGCAACTAATGAAAAACTGTTTTTT.

CDR3 sequence reads: CASSQNRGGTYEQYF. The CDR3 DNA follows: TGCGCCAGCAGCCAGAACAGGGGAGGGACCTACGAGCAGTACTTC. The chain links TRBV4-1 to TRBJ2-7, with D perhaps TRBD1 or TRBD2 (7 bases each). This CDR3 region has 15 residues. CDR1 and CDR2 from the germline V gene are MGHRA and YSYEKL. V was shortened by 3 bases and J by 2 bases, with 14 bases between the two germline ends.

The chain combines TRBV13 with TRBJ1-5, with a weak D call TRBD1 (5 bases). CDR3 length: 16 residues. V was pared by 0 bases and J by 1 base, with 10 bases between. The germline V gene has CDR1 PRHDT and CDR2 FYEKMQ (reference sequence). The CDR3 is CASSLGGAGSNQPQHF. CDR3 DNA sequence: TGTGCCAGCAGCTTAGGGGGAGCAGGGAGCAATCAGCCCCAGCATTTT.

This sequence joins TRBV6-6 and TRBJ2-7, with 10 nucleotides matching TRBD2. The germline V gene has CDR1 MNHNY and CDR2 SVGAGI (reference sequence). Trimming removed 5 bases from V and 1 base from J; junction bases left unmatched: 8. The CDR3 is 16 amino acids. Written as DNA, the CDR3 is TGTGCCAGCAGTAACACAGAGCGGGGGGGGTCCTACGAGCAGTACTTC. Translating it yields CASSNTERGGSYEQYF.

The chain links TRBV2 to TRBJ1-2; no firm D call. The V gene's germline CDR1 is SNHLY and CDR2 FYNNEI. The CDR3 is 15 amino acids. Between the trimmed V and J ends, which lost 4 bases and 6 bases, there was a span of 18 bases. CDR3 sequence (DNA): TGTGCCAGCAGTGCCCGTAAAACCACTGGGGATGGCTACACCTTC. Protein: CASSARKTTGDGYTF. Based on the CDR3 plus reference TRBV2 and TRBJ1-2, the full variable domain is EPEVTQTPSHQVTQMGQEVILRCVPISNHLYFYWYRQILGQKVEFLVSFYNNEISEKSEIFDDQFSVERPDGSNFTLKIRSTKLEDSAMYFCASSARKTTGDGYTFGSGTRLTVV.